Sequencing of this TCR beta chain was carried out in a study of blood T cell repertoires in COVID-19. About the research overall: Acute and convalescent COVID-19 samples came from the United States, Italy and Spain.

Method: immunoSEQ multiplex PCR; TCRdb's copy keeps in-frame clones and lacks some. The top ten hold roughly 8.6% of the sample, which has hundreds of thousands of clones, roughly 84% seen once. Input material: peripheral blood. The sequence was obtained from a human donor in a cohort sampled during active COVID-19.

The CDR3 here is CASSPMGAGGSTDTQYF. CDR3 nucleotides: TGTGCCAGCAGCCCCATGGGAGCGGGGGGGAGCACAGATACGCAGTATTTT. This rearrangement joins TRBV7-2 to TRBJ2-3; 10 nucleotides line up with TRBD2. This CDR3 comprises 17 residues. Trimming removed 5 bases from V and 0 bases from J; junction bases left unmatched: 8. CDR1 and CDR2 from the germline V gene are SGHTA and FQGNSA.